This T cell receptor (beta chain) was captured by sequencing in a study of human T cells and chemical hapten exposure. In the authors' workflow: Counting gave a median of around 100,000 TCRs per sample, with values ranging from roughly 20,000 to 750,000. TCRdb passed the RACE reads through MiXCR, listing each CDR3 protein once. Clone size and V and J calls follow TCRdb, not the original study. The data show about 80,000 distinct CDR3 sequences, with around 15% seen just once and approximately 4.5% held by the top ten. Time point denoted: pre-sensitization, week 0. Indicated treatment: therapeutic diphenylcyclopropenone sensitization with weekly scalp DPC. The study extracted total RNA from unfractionated whole blood. This clonotype was counted many times. V lost 6 bases, J lost 6 bases, and 10 bases stayed unmatched. CDR1 is DFQATT and CDR2 is SNEGSKA in the germline V gene (reference sequence). This CDR3 is 15 amino acids long.

This clonotype originated in a woman aged 50 to 65 with alopecia areata. Some clones in this sample may be carry-over from other donors' samples. The chain uses TRBV20-1 and TRBJ2-3; the match to TRBD2 covers 12 bases. Material: whole blood, obtained in connection with sensitization to the hapten diphenylcyclopropenone (DPC). The CDR3 DNA follows: TGCAGTGCCGAAAAACGACTAGCGGGAGTCGATACGCAGTATTTT. It is translated as CSAEKRLAGVDTQYF.